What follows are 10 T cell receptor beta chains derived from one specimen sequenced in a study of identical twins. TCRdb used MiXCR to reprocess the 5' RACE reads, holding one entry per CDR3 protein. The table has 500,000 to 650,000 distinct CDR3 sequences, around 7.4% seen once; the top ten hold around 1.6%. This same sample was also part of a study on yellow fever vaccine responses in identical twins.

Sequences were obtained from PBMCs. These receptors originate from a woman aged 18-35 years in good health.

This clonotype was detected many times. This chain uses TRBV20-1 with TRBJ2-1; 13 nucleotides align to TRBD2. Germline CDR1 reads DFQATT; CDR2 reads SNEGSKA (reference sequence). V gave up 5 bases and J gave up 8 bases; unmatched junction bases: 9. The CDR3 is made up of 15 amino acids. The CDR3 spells CSALRTSGSRDEQFF. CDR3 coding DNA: TGCAGTGCTCTAAGGACTAGCGGGAGTAGGGATGAGCAGTTCTTC.

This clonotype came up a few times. CDR3 coding DNA: TGTGCCAGCAGTGAAGCATGGGGAGGTGAGCAGTTCTTC. Amino acids: CASSEAWGGEQFF. The chain recombines TRBV6-1 with TRBJ2-1; a possible D gene is TRBD2 (6 bases). Germline-derived CDR1 and CDR2 are MNHNS and SASEGT. CDR3 length: 13 residues. V lost 0 bases and J lost 9, with 9 bases in between.

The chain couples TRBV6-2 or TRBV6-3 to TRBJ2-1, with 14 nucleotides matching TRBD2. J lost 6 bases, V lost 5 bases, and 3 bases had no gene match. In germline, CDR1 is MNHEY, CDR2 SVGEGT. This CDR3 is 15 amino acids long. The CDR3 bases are TGTGCCAGCAGTACCGGGACTAGCGGGAGCAATGAGCAGTTCTTC. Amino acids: CASSTGTSGSNEQFF.

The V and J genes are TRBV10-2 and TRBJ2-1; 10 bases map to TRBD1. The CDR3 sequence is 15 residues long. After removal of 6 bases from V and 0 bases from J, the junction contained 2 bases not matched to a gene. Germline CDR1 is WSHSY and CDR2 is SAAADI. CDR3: CASRGTGASYNEQFF. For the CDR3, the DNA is TGCGCCAGCAGAGGGACAGGGGCCTCCTACAATGAGCAGTTCTTC.

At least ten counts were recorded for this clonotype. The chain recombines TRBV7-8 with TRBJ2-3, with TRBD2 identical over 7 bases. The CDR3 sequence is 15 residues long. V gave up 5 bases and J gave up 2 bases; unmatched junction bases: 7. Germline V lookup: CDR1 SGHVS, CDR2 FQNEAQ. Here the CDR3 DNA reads TGTGCCAGCAGCCTAAGGGGACTACCCACAGATACGCAGTATTTT. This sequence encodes CASSLRGLPTDTQYF.

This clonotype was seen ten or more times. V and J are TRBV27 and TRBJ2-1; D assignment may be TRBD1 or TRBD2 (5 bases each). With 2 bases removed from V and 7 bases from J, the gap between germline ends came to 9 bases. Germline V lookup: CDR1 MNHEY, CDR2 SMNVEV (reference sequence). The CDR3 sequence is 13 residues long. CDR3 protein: CASSLPGRNEQFF. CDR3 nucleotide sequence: TGTGCCAGCAGTTTACCGGGGCGGAATGAGCAGTTCTTC.

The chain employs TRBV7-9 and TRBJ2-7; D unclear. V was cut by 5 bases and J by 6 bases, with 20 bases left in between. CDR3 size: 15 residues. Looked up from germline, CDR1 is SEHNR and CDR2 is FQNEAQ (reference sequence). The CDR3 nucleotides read TGTGCCAGCAGCCCTGGAGTGGGCCCCGAGTTCGAGCAGTACGTC. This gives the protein CASSPGVGPEFEQYV.

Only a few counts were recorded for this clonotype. The CDR3 loop is CASSYGGATNTGELFF. DNA for the CDR3: TGTGCCAGCAGTTACGGTGGGGCTACGAACACCGGGGAGCTGTTTTTT. V is TRBV6-5 and J is TRBJ2-2; possible D gene TRBD1, 5 bases. Germline V gene lookup returns CDR1 MNHEY and CDR2 SVGAGI. V was pared by 2 bases and J by 0 bases, with 10 bases between. There are 16 residues in the CDR3.

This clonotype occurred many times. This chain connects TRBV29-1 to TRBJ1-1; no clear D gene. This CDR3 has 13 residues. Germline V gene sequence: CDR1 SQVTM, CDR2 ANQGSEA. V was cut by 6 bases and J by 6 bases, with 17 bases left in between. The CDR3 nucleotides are TGCAGCGTGAGCCGGACTATATACGCTGAAGCTTTCTTT. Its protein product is CSVSRTIYAEAFF. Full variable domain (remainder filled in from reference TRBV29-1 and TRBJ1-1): SAVISQKPSRDICQRGTSLTIQCQVDSQVTMMFWYRQQPGQSLTLIATANQGSEATYESGFVIDKFPISRPNLTFSTLTVSNMSPEDSSIYLCSVSRTIYAEAFFGQGTRLTVV.

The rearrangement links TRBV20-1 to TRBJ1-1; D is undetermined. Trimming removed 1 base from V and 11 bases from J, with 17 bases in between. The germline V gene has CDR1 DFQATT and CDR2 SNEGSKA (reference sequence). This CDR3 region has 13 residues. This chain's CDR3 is CSARGPTEVEAFF. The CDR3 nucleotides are TGCAGTGCTAGAGGCCCCACTGAGGTGGAGGCTTTCTTT.